This T cell receptor beta chain is from a study of T cell responses to AZD1222 COVID-19 vaccine (dated by TCRdb to 2020 to 2023). Background for the entire study: AZD1222 recipients whose second dose came at about 4 weeks and those whose second dose came at about 12 weeks were combined into one group, since spike-specific TCR depth and breadth did not differ between the two schedules. TCR sequencing was performed for approximately 240 trial participants, of whom about 210 were given two doses of AZD1222 and some 25 were given two doses of MenACWY control vaccine. Trial participants were enrolled by age into 18-55, 56-69 and 70-plus year subgroups, with about 150, 27 and 61 TCR-sequenced participants respectively. Results the study describes overall, beyond this receptor: Participants were mostly white British, with more females than males. The authors suggested clonal diversity may have been underestimated. Conclusions about previously exposed vaccinees are limited because only five to seven AZD1222 recipients were SARS-CoV-2 seropositive at baseline. Vaccine-associated CD4 TCRs spanned the whole spike protein, with dominant responses in regions 160-218 and 743-854. In the small 56-69-year group, the increase in depth fell short of significance, most likely because of low power. After two AZD1222 doses, spike-specific TCR breadth and depth were significantly higher than at day 0 and than in MenACWY recipients. Because no samples from the day 14 peak response were available, repertoires could be characterized only after the peak T cell response. Reportedly, almost half of the unique spike-specific TCRs recognized epitopes lying outside the regions that are mutated in the B.1.351 and B.1.1.7 variants.

Relative to germline, V is 0 bases shorter and J is 4 bases shorter, with 3 bases between their ends. From a lookup of the germline V gene (reference sequence), CDR1 and CDR2 are GTSNPN and SVGIG. The CDR3 sequence holds 11 residues, the cysteine and phenylalanine included. CDR3 DNA is the only sequence kept; it has 33 bases, read in frame from the first base. The CDR3 regions of human TCRbeta chains were analyzed by immunosequencing. On the study's bioinformatics: Repertoire TCRs were checked for matches against a reference library of SARS-CoV-2-specific TCRs that had been generated using the MIRA antigen-specificity platform. Breadth was defined as the fraction of unique TCRs that were SARS-CoV-2-associated. Depth was defined as the fraction of total T cells that were SARS-CoV-2-associated. Using the MIRA data, each spike-specific TCR was assigned both to the spike region to which the TCR was reactive and to a CD4 or CD8 class. Log10-transformed breadth and depth values were compared by one-way ANOVA with Sidak's multiple comparisons tests. TCRdb provides this immuneACCESS table in a form limited to in-frame rearrangements. Some clones are lacking; in checked studies, under half of them reflect an unresolved V gene, and why the rest are absent is not known. V and J calls and clone size are as listed in that table; D and trimming were resolved from the DNA. In this sample the table shows around 130,000 clones, 70% to 90% of which occur a single time. The ten largest clones capture approximately 3.7% of the sample.

Explained via the paper, the time point label denotes: baseline before first vaccination. The vaccinee samples were drawn from two UK trials, COV001 and COV002, one of which was a single-blind randomized controlled phase 2/3 trial testing AZD1222 (ChAdOx1 nCoV-19) in healthy adults. For TCRbeta chain sequencing, PBMC samples from trial participants were taken at day 0 and at day 28 after the second dose. Note on this clone: It has no known antigen specificity. No much larger clone exists at a distance of one base, and base qualities are not known. The same CDR3 is also encoded by other DNA sequences in this sample.

Recombination linked TRBV30 to TRBJ1-2, with the D segment identity uncertain. This TCR came from an adult in good health. The sequences come from peripheral blood, collected on day 0 of AZD1222 vaccination. The CDR3 protein sequence reads: CAWSVSYGYTF. The DNA sequence reads TGTGCCTGGAGTGTCAGCTATGGCTACACCTTC.